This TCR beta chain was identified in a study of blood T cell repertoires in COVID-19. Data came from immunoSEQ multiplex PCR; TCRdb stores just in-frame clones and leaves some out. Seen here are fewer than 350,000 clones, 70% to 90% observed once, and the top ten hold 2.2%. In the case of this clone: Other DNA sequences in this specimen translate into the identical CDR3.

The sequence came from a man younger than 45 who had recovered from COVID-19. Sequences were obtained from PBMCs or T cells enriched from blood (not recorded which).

CDR3 coding DNA: TGCAGCGTTGGGGGGGGAGGCTACACCTTC. This sequence encodes CSVGGGGYTF. V gene TRBV29-1 combines with J gene TRBJ1-2; maybe TRBD1 (5 bases). The CDR3 sequence is 10 residues long. Germline V gives CDR1 SQVTM, CDR2 ANQGSEA. Trimming pared 4 bases from V and 8 bases from J, leaving 8 bases between.